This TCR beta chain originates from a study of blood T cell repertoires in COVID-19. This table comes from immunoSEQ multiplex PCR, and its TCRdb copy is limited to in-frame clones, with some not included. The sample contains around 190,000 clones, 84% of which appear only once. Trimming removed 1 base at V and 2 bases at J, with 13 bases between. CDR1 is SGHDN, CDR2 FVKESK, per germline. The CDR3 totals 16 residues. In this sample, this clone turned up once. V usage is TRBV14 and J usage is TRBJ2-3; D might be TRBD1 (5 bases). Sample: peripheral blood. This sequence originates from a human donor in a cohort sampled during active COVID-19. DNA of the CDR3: TGTGCCAGCAGCCAAGGAAGGGGCGGTTCCACAGATACGCAGTATTTT. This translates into CASSQGRGGSTDTQYF.